The 25 T cell receptor beta chains below were found in one sample sequenced in a study of identical twins. Each CDR3 protein is one row after TCRdb ran MiXCR on the 5' RACE reads. The table includes roughly 350,000 distinct CDR3 sequences, roughly an eighth detected once. These data were also reused for a study on yellow fever vaccine responses in identical twins.

The sample consisted of CD8+ T cells sorted from blood. Receptors were obtained from a woman younger than 35 in good health.

V and J are TRBV19 and TRBJ2-7; possible D gene TRBD1, 6 bases. Trimming cost V 6 bases and J 1 base, with 10 bases left between them. The CDR3 runs to 13 residues. CDR1 is LNHDA, CDR2 SQIVND, per germline (reference sequence). CDR3 nucleotides: TGTGCCAGTAGGGAGCAGGGGTCCTACGAGCAGTACTTC. As protein: CASREQGSYEQYF.

This clonotype was observed at least ten times. The V gene is TRBV4-1, the J gene TRBJ2-3, with a tentative D call TRBD1 (5 bases). This CDR3 region has 16 residues. CDR1 is MGHRA, CDR2 YSYEKL, per germline. V was trimmed by 0 bases and J by 4 bases, leaving 14 bases between them. This CDR3 reads CASSQDASTGADTQYF. The CDR3 DNA sequence: TGCGCCAGCAGCCAAGATGCCTCCACAGGAGCAGATACGCAGTATTTT.

In this sample, this clonotype turned up a few times. The DNA of the CDR3 is TGTGCCAGCAGTCTTACAAAACGGGGGGCCGGTGGCTACACCTTC. It yields the protein CASSLTKRGAGGYTF. The chain carries TRBV14 and TRBJ1-2; D possibly corresponds to TRBD1 (6 bases). CDR1 is SGHDN, CDR2 FVKESK, per germline. This CDR3 is built from 15 residues. V was cut by 6 bases and J by 7 bases, with 21 bases left in between.

The CDR3 sequence is CAISEEGQPTDTQYF. CDR3 in DNA: TGTGCCATCAGTGAAGAGGGACAACCCACAGATACGCAGTATTTT. V is TRBV10-3 and J is TRBJ2-3, with a weak D call TRBD1 (6 bases). CDR3 length: 15 amino acids. Per the germline V gene, CDR1 is ENHRY and CDR2 is SYGVKD. Between the trimmed V and J ends, which lost 3 bases and 2 bases, there was a span of 12 bases.

This chain connects TRBV27 to TRBJ2-1; D may be TRBD1 (5 bases). Trimming took 6 bases from V and 8 from J, leaving 17 bases between them. Per the germline V gene, CDR1 is MNHEY and CDR2 is SMNVEV (reference sequence). The CDR3 loop spans 14 amino acids. The chain's CDR3 is CASSNSRATDEQFF. The CDR3 DNA is TGTGCCAGCAGCAACTCCAGGGCAACGGATGAGCAGTTCTTC.

This clonotype was seen more than once but under ten times. The rearrangement joins TRBV6-5 to TRBJ1-1; 10 bases fit TRBD1. The germline gives CDR1 MNHEY, CDR2 SVGAGI. V dropped 3 bases and J dropped 3; count of bases not matched to a gene: 7. The CDR3 loop spans 16 amino acids. CDR3 DNA sequence: TGTGCCAGCAGTTATCTGGGACAGGGGTGGCACACTGAAGCTTTCTTT. Translating it yields CASSYLGQGWHTEAFF.

In its sample, this clonotype was seen a few times. This sequence joins TRBV28 and TRBJ2-7, with 7 bases lining up with TRBD1. The CDR3 has 15 amino acids. Looked up from germline, CDR1 is MDHEN and CDR2 is SYDVKM. Trimming removed 1 base from V and 6 bases from J; junction bases left unmatched: 9. The CDR3 DNA sequence: TGTGCCAGCAGTTTATCCGGCGGACAGGCCGTCGAGCAGTACGTC. Translated, it gives CASSLSGGQAVEQYV.

This clonotype was seen a handful of times. The chain combines TRBV7-8 with TRBJ2-1; D may be TRBD1 (6 bases). CDR1 is SGHVS and CDR2 is FQNEAQ in the germline V gene. This CDR3 has 14 amino acids. V lost 3 bases and J 5 bases, leaving 11 bases between the germline ends. The CDR3 sequence is CASSFLQGDNEQFF. The CDR3 coding sequence is TGTGCCAGCAGCTTTCTACAGGGAGACAATGAGCAGTTCTTC.

The J gene is TRBJ2-3, the V gene TRBV2; 9 bases match TRBD2. The V segment lost 2 bases and the J segment 3 bases; nucleotides outside the gene matches: 12. CDR3 length: 18 amino acids. Germline V gene data show CDR1 as SNHLY and CDR2 as FYNNEI. In DNA form, the CDR3 reads TGTGCCAGCAGTGAAAGGGGTGGACTAGCGTTGATAACAGATACGCAGTATTTT. Its translation: CASSERGGLALITDTQYF.

In this sample, this clonotype turned up many times. This chain links TRBV10-3 with TRBJ1-2, with TRBD1 as a possible D gene (5 bases). Germline assignment: CDR1 ENHRY and CDR2 SYGVKD. V dropped 6 bases and J dropped 4 bases, with 12 bases sitting between them. There are 13 residues in the CDR3. Written as DNA, the CDR3 is TGTGCCATCAGCGGAACGGACACCTATGGCTACACCTTC. It translates to CAISGTDTYGYTF.

In its sample, this clonotype was seen many times. The chain joins TRBV27 to TRBJ1-5; 9 positions agree with TRBD1. V was pared by 4 bases and J by 8 bases, with 9 bases of the junction left unmatched. Germline assignment: CDR1 MNHEY and CDR2 SMNVEV (reference sequence). This CDR3 has 15 amino acids. The CDR3 loop reads CASSSGHGQGKPQHF. In DNA, the CDR3 is TGTGCCAGCAGTTCGGGACATGGACAGGGGAAGCCCCAGCATTTT.

The V and J genes are TRBV15 and TRBJ2-3; 7 positions match TRBD2. The V segment lost 8 bases and the J segment 2 bases; nucleotides outside the gene matches: 1. Germline V lookup: CDR1 LNHNV, CDR2 YYDKDF (reference sequence). The CDR3 runs to 12 residues. The CDR3 loop reads CATGRDTDTQYF. CDR3 sequence (DNA): TGTGCCACCGGGAGGGACACAGATACGCAGTATTTT.

This clonotype was observed a few times. The chain couples TRBV4-1 to TRBJ1-2; D is uncertain. In germline, CDR1 is MGHRA, CDR2 YSYEKL. This CDR3 contains 14 residues. V lost 3 bases to trimming and J lost 3 bases, with 11 bases between them. CDR3 sequence (DNA): TGCGCCAGCAGCCAGAGCCGGGCGGACTATGGCTACACCTTC. Protein product: CASSQSRADYGYTF.

In this sample, this clonotype turned up many times. The chain uses TRBV4-2 and TRBJ1-3; tentatively, D is TRBD1 (5 bases). CDR3 size: 16 residues. Per germline, CDR1 LGHNA and CDR2 YNFKEQ. Trimming cost V 1 base and J 2 bases, with 12 bases left between them. The CDR3 coding sequence is TGTGCCAGCAGCCAAGCCACGACAGAGGCTGGAAACACCATATATTTT. It codes for CASSQATTEAGNTIYF.

The sample holds a few counts of this clonotype. The gene calls are TRBV11-2 and TRBJ1-4; D gene ambiguous. Germline V gene data show CDR1 as SGHAT and CDR2 as FQNNGV. Trimming took 5 bases from V and 5 from J, leaving 15 bases between them. This CDR3 has 15 residues. CDR3 in amino acids: CASSPRGRGNEKLFF. The CDR3 DNA reads as TGTGCCAGCAGCCCTCGGGGTAGAGGAAATGAAAAACTGTTTTTT.

The V call is TRBV5-7, the J call TRBJ2-7; no clear D. TRBV5-7 is an ORF, and what it does is uncertain. V was clipped by 0 bases and J by 2 bases, with 9 bases between them. CDR3 length: 14 amino acids. The CDR3 DNA is TGTGCCAGCAGCTTGGAAACCCACCCCTACGAGCAGTACTTC. Translated, it gives CASSLETHPYEQYF.

The chain recombines TRBV7-6 with TRBJ2-1; the match to TRBD2 covers 13 bases. The CDR3 has 15 residues. CDR1 is SGHVS and CDR2 is FNYEAQ in the germline V gene. Trimming cost V 5 bases and J 9 bases; bases outside gene matches: 7. The CDR3 DNA reads as TGTGCCAGCAGCCCGCCGGGACTAGCGGGAACTGAGCAGTTCTTC. Its translation: CASSPPGLAGTEQFF.

V is TRBV7-6 and J is TRBJ2-1, with TRBD2 identical over 7 bases. With V trimmed by 8 bases and J by 0 bases, 10 bases remained unmatched. Germline V gene data show CDR1 as SGHVS and CDR2 as FNYEAQ. CDR3 length: 16 amino acids. This CDR3 reads CASSPESGGSYNEQFF. Here the CDR3 DNA reads TGTGCCAGCTCCCCCGAGTCGGGAGGCTCCTACAATGAGCAGTTCTTC.

This clonotype was detected a few times. The V call is TRBV20-1, the J call TRBJ2-7; the match to TRBD1 covers 8 bases. CDR3 length equals 13 residues. With 6 bases clipped from V and 4 bases from J, the junction kept 8 bases outside the gene matches. Germline values: CDR1 DFQATT, CDR2 SNEGSKA (reference sequence). The CDR3 DNA reads TGCAGTGCCCGGGACAGGCAGAATTACGAGCAGTACGTC. Translation: CSARDRQNYEQYV.

This clonotype was recorded a few times. This rearrangement joins TRBV6-1 to TRBJ2-4, with D uncertain. CDR3 length: 13 amino acids. Trimming cost V 6 bases and J 3 bases, with 9 bases left between them. Germline V lookup: CDR1 MNHNS, CDR2 SASEGT. The CDR3: CASRSGDKNIQYF. The CDR3 DNA follows: TGTGCCAGCAGATCAGGTGACAAAAACATTCAGTACTTC.

This clonotype was detected only a few times. V usage is TRBV11-2 and J usage is TRBJ2-3, with D possibly matching TRBD1 (5 bases). V was trimmed by 6 bases and J by 10 bases, leaving 11 bases between them. Per germline, CDR1 SGHAT and CDR2 FQNNGV. This CDR3 is 11 amino acids long. The CDR3 DNA is TGTGCCAGCAGTCTGCTGGGGCCGCAGTATTTT. Translated, it gives CASSLLGPQYF.

This sequence joins TRBV12-3 or TRBV12-4 and TRBJ1-2; TRBD1 might be the D (5 bases). The CDR3 covers 13 residues. With 4 bases removed from V and 4 bases from J, the gap between germline ends came to 10 bases. CDR3 DNA sequence: TGTGCCAGCAGTTCCAGGGATTCCTATGGCTACACCTTC. Translation: CASSSRDSYGYTF.

At least ten counts were recorded for this clonotype. The chain uses TRBV7-9 and TRBJ1-1; 7 bases map to TRBD1. V lost 4 bases to trimming and J lost 0 bases; unmatched junction nucleotides: 5. Per the germline V gene, CDR1 is SEHNR and CDR2 is FQNEAQ (reference sequence). The CDR3 extends over 15 amino acids. Here the CDR3 DNA reads TGTGCCAGCAGCTACACAGGGGCCATGAACACTGAAGCTTTCTTT. Translation gives CASSYTGAMNTEAFF.

J is TRBJ2-3 and V is TRBV29-1; a weak D match, TRBD2 (5 bases). CDR3 length: 15 amino acids. Germline V gives CDR1 SQVTM, CDR2 ANQGSEA. V was shortened by 6 bases and J by 2 bases, with 18 bases between the two germline ends. CDR3 region: CSVLLDSPLTDTQYF. The DNA of the CDR3 is TGCAGCGTCCTCCTGGACTCTCCCCTCACAGATACGCAGTATTTT.

J is TRBJ2-7 and V is TRBV15, with 9 bases fitting TRBD1. CDR1 and CDR2 from the germline V gene are LNHNV and YYDKDF (reference sequence). V shed 2 bases, J shed 6 bases, and the junction held 11 bases outside the gene matches. There are 16 residues in the CDR3. The CDR3 DNA sequence: TGTGCCACCAGCAGATATTATTCGAGGACAGGGGTCGAGCAGTACGTC. It codes for CATSRYYSRTGVEQYV.